This T cell receptor (beta chain) appears in the sequencing data of a study of early stage breast cancer tumors. Assay: immunoSEQ multiplex PCR; the TCRdb copy retains only in-frame clones and omits some. The table lists tens of thousands of clones, around nine tenths of them singletons. In germline, CDR1 is SGHRS, CDR2 YFSETQ. Trimming shortened V by 0 bases and J by 5 bases, and 17 bases separated the two germline ends. The CDR3 is 16 amino acids. The source is a person between 65 and 79 years old with breast cancer. This chain uses TRBV5-1 with TRBJ2-5; TRBD2 might be the D (5 bases). Sequencing was performed on blood. The CDR3 DNA is TGCGCCAGCAGCTTGGAGGACTCCCCATCTGGGGAGACCCAGTACTTC. Its protein is CASSLEDSPSGETQYF.